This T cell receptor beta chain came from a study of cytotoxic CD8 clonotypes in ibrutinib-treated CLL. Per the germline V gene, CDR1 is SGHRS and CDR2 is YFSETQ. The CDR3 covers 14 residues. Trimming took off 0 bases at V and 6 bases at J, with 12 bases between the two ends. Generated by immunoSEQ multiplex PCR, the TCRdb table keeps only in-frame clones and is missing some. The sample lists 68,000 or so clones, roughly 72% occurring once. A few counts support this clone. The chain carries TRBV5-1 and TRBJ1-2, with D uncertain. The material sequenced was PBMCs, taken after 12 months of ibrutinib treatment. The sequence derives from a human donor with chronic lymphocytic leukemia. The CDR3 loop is CASSLAARRDGYTF. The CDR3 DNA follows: TGCGCCAGCAGCTTGGCCGCACGGCGGGATGGCTACACCTTC.